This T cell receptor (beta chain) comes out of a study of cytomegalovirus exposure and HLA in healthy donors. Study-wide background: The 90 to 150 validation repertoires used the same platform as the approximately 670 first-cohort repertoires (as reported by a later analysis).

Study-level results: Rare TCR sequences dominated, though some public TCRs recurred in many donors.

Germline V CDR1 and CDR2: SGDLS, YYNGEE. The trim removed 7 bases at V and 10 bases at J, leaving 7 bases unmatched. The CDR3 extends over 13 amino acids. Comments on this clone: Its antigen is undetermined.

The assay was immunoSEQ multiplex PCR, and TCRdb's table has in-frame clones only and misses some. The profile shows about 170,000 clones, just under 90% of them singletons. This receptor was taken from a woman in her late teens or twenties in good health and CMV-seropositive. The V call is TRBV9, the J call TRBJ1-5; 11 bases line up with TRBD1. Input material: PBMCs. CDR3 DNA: TGTGCCAGCGGACAGGGGGCAATCAATCCCCAGCATTTT. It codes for CASGQGAINPQHF.